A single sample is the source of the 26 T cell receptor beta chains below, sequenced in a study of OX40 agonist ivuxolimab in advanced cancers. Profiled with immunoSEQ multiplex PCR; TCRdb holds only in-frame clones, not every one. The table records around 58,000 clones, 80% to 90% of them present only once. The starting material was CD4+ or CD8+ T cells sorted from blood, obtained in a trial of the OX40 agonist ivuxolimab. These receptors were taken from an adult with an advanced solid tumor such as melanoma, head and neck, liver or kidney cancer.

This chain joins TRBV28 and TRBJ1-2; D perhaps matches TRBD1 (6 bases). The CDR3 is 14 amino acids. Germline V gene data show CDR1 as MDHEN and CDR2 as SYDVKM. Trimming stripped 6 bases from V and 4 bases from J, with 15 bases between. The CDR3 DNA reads TGTGCCAGCAGCAGGGAGGGGGGAAGCTATGGCTACACCTTC. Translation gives CASSREGGSYGYTF.

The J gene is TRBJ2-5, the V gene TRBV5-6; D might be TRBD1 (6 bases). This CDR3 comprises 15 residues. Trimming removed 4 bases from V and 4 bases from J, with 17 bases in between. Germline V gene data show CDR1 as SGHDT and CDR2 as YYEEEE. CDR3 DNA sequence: TGTGCCAGCAGCCCGAGGGGCAGGGGCACAGAGACCCAGTACTTC. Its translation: CASSPRGRGTETQYF.

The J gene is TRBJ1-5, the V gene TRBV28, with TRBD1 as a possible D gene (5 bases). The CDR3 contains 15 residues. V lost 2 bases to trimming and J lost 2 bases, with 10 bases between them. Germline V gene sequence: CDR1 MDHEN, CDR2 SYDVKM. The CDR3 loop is CASSLRGRGNQPQHF. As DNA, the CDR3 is TGTGCCAGCAGTTTACGGGGCCGGGGCAATCAGCCCCAGCATTTT. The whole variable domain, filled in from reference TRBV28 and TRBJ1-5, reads DVKVTQSSRYLVKRTGEKVFLECVQDMDHENMFWYRQDPGLGLRLIYFSYDVKMKEKGDIPEGYSVSREKKERFSLILESASTNQTSMYLCASSLRGRGNQPQHFGDGTRLSIL.

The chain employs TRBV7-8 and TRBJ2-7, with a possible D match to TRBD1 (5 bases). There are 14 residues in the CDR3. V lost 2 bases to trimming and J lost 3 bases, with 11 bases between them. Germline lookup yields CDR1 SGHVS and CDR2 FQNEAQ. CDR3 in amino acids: CASSLLGAGYEQYF. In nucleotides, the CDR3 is TGTGCCAGCAGCTTACTAGGGGCCGGCTACGAGCAGTACTTC.

The CDR3 here is CASSSGRRTLSTNEKLFF. As DNA, the CDR3 is TGTGCCAGTAGTAGCGGACGGAGGACCCTTTCAACTAATGAAAAACTGTTTTTT. The rearrangement uses TRBV19 and TRBJ1-4; D call uncertain. Trimming shortened V by 4 bases and J by 0 bases, and 18 bases separated the two germline ends. The CDR3 sequence is 18 residues long. CDR1 is LNHDA and CDR2 is SQIVND in the germline V gene (reference sequence).

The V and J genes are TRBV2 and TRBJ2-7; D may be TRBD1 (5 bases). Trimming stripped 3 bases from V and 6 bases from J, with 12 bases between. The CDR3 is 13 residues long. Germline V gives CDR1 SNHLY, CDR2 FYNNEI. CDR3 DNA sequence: TGTGCCAGCAGTGACCAGGGTTTGGGCGAGCAGTACTTC. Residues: CASSDQGLGEQYF.

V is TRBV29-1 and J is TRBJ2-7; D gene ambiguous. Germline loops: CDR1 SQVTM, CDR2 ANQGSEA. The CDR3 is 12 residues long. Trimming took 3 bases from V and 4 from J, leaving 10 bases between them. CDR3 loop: CSVEAKRYEQYF. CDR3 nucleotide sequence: TGCAGCGTTGAGGCGAAAAGATACGAGCAGTACTTC.

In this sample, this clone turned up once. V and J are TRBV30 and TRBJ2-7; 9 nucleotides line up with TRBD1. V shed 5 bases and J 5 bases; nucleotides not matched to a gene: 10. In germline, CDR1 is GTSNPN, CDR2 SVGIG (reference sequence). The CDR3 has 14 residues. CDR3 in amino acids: CAWATGTGLNEQYF. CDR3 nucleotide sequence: TGTGCCTGGGCAACCGGGACAGGGTTGAACGAGCAGTACTTC.

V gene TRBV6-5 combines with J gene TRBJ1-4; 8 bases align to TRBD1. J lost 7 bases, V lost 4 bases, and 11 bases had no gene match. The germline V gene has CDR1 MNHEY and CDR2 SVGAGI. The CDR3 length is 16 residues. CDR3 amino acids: CASSFYGQGVSEKLFF. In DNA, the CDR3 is TGTGCCAGCAGTTTTTACGGACAGGGAGTCAGTGAAAAACTGTTTTTT.

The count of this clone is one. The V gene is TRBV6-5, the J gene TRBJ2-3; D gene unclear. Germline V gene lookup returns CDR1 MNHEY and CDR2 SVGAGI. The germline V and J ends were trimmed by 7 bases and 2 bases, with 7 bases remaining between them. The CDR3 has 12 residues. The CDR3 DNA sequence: TGTGCCAGCAACGGAGACACAGATACGCAGTATTTT. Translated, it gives CASNGDTDTQYF.

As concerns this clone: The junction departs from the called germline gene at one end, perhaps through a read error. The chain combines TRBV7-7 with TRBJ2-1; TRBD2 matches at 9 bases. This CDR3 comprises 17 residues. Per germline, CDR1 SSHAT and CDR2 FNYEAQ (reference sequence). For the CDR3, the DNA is TGTGCTAGCAGCCGTGTCCCTAGCGGGACATTATACAATGAGCAGTTCTTC. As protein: CASSRVPSGTLYNEQFF.

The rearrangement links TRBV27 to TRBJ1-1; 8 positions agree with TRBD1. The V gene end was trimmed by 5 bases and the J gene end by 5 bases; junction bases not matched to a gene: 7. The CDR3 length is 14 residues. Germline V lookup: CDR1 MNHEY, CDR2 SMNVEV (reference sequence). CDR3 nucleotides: TGTGCCAGCAGTCCCTCTCACAGGGGGACTGAAGCTTTCTTT. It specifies CASSPSHRGTEAFF.

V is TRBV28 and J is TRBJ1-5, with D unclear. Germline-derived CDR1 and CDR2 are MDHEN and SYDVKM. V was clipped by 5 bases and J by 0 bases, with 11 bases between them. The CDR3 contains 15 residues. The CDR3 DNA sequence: TGTGCCAGCAGTCCCCCAAGGTATAGCAATCAGCCCCAGCATTTT. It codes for CASSPPRYSNQPQHF.

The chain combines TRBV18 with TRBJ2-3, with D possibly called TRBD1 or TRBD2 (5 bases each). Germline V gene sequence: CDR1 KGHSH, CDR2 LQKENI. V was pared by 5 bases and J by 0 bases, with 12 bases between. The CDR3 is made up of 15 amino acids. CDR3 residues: CASSSRDPSTDTQYF. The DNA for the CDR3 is TGTGCCAGCTCATCCCGGGACCCAAGCACAGATACGCAGTATTTT.

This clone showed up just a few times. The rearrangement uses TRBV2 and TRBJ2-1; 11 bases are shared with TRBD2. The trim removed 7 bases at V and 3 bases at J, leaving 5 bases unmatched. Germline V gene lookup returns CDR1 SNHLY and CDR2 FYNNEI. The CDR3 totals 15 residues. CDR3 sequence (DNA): TGTGCCAGCATGCCCCTAGCGGGAGGCTACAATGAGCAGTTCTTC. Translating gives CASMPLAGGYNEQFF.

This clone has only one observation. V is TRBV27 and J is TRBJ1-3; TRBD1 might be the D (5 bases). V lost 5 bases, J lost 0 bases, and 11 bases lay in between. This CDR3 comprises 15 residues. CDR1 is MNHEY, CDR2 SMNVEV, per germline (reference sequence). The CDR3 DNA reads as TGTGCCAGCAGTGCGGGACGGAACTCTGGAAACACCATATATTTT. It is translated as CASSAGRNSGNTIYF.

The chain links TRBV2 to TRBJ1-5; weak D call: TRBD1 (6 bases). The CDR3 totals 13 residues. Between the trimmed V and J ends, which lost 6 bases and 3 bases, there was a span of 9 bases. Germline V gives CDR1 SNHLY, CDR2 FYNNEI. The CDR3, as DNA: TGTGCCAGCAGCGGGACACACAATCAGCCCCAGCATTTT. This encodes CASSGTHNQPQHF.

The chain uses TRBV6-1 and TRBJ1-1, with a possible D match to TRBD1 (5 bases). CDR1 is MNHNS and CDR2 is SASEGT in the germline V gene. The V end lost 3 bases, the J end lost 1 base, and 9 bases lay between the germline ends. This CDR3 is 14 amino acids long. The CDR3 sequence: CASSEGRQNTEAFF. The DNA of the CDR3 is TGTGCCAGCAGTGAGGGACGACAGAACACTGAAGCTTTCTTT.

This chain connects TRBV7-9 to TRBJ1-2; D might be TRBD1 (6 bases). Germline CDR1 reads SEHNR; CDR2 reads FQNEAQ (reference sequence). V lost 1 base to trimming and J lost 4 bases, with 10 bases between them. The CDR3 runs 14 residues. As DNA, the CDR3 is TGTGCCAGCAGCTTAGACACAGGGAGCTATGGCTACACCTTC. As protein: CASSLDTGSYGYTF.

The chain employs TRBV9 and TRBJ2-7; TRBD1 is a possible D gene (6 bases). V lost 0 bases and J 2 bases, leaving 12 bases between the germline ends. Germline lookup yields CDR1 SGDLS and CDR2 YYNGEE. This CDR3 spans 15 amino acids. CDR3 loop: CASSVAETGPYEQYF. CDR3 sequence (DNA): TGTGCCAGCAGCGTAGCAGAGACAGGTCCCTACGAGCAGTACTTC.

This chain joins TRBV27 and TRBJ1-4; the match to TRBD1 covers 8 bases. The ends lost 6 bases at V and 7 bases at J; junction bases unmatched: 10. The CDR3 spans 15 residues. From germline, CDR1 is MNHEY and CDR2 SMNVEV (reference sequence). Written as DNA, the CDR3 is TGTGCCAGCAGCGATCAGGGGGCTGGGAGTGAAAAACTGTTTTTT. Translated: CASSDQGAGSEKLFF.

In DNA, the CDR3 is TGTGCCAGCAGAGGAGGACAGGGAGGAAATCAGCCCCAGCATTTT. Translation gives CASRGGQGGNQPQHF. The gene calls are TRBV6-5 and TRBJ1-5; the match to TRBD1 covers 8 bases. Germline CDR1 reads MNHEY; CDR2 reads SVGAGI. Trimming cost V 6 bases and J 4 bases; bases outside gene matches: 8. The CDR3 contains 15 residues.

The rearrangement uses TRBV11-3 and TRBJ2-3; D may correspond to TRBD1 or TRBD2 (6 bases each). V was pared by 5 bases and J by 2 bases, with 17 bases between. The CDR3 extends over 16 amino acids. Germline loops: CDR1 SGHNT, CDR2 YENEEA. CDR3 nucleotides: TGTGCCAGCAGCCCGGGGGACACCTTGTACACAGATACGCAGTATTTT. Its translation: CASSPGDTLYTDTQYF.

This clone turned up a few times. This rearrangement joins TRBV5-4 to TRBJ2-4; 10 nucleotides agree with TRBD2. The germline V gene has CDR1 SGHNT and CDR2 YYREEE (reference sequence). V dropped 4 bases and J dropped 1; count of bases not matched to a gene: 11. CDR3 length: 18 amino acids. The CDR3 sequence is CASSQPSGSGGAKNIQYF. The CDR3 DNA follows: TGTGCCAGCAGCCAACCTAGCGGGAGCGGGGGTGCCAAAAACATTCAGTACTTC. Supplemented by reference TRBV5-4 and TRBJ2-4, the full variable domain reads ETGVTQSPTHLIKTRGQQVTLRCSSQSGHNTVSWYQQALGQGPQFIFQYYREEENGRGNFPPRFSGLQFPNYSSELNVNALELDDSALYLCASSQPSGSGGAKNIQYFGAGTRLSVL.

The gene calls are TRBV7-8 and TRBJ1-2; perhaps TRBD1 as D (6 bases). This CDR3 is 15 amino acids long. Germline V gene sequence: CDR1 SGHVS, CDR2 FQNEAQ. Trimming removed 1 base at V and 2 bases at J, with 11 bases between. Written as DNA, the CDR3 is TGTGCCAGCAGCTTAGGGGGGGGCGGGAACTATGGCTACACCTTC. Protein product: CASSLGGGGNYGYTF.

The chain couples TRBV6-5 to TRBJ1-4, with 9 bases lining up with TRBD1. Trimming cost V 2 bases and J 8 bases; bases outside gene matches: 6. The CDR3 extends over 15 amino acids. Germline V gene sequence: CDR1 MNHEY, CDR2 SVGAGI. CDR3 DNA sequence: TGTGCCAGCAGTTACGCGACAGGGGGGTCCGAAAAACTGTTTTTT. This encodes CASSYATGGSEKLFF.